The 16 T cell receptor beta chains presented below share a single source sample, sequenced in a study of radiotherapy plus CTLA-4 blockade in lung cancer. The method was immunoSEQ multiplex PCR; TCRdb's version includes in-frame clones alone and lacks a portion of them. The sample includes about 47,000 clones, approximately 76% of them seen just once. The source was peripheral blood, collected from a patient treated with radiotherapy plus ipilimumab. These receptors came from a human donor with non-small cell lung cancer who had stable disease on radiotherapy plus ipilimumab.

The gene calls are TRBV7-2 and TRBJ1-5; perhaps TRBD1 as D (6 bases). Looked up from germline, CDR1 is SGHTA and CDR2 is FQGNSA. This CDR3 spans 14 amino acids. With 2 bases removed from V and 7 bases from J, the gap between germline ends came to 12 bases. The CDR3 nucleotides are TGTGCCAGCAGCTTATCAGGGGTCGGCCAGCCCCAGCATTTT. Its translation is CASSLSGVGQPQHF.

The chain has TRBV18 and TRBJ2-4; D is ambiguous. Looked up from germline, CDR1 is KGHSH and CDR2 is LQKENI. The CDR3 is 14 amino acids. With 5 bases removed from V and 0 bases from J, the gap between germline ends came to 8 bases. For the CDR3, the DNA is TGTGCCAGCTCAGAACAGTTAGCCAAAAACATTCAGTACTTC. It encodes CASSEQLAKNIQYF. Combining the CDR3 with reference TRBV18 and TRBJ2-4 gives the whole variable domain NAGVMQNPRHLVRRRGQEARLRCSPMKGHSHVYWYRQLPEEGLKFMVYLQKENIIDESGMPKERFSAEFPKEGPSILRIQQVVRGDSAAYFCASSEQLAKNIQYFGAGTRLSVL.

The CDR3 nucleotides are TGTGCCAGTATGTTGGCAGGGAGGAGCAATCAGCCCCAGCATTTT. It yields the protein CASMLAGRSNQPQHF. This rearrangement joins TRBV19 to TRBJ1-5, with TRBD1 as a possible D gene (5 bases). V lost 7 bases and J 1 base, leaving 14 bases between the germline ends. Germline V gene lookup returns CDR1 LNHDA and CDR2 SQIVND (reference sequence). This CDR3 region has 15 residues.

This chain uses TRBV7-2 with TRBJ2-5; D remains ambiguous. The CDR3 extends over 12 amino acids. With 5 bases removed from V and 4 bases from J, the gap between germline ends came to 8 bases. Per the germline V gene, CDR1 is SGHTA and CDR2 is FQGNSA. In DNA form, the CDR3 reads TGTGCCAGCAGCCCCTACGCAGAGACCCAGTACTTC. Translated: CASSPYAETQYF.

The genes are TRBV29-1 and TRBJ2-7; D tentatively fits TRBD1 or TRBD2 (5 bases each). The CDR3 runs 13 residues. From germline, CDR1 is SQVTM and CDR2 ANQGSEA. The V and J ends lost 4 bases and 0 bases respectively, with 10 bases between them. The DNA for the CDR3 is TGCAGCGTTGTGACAGCGGCCTCCTACGAGCAGTACGTC. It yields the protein CSVVTAASYEQYV.

CDR3 region: CASSEGPSGNQPQHF. DNA for the CDR3: TGTGCCAGCAGCGAGGGGCCCTCGGGCAATCAGCCCCAGCATTTT. The J gene is TRBJ1-5, the V gene TRBV9; D perhaps matches TRBD1 (5 bases). CDR1 and CDR2 (germline): SGDLS, YYNGEE. The CDR3 length is 15 residues. Trimming pared 3 bases from V and 2 bases from J, leaving 12 bases between.

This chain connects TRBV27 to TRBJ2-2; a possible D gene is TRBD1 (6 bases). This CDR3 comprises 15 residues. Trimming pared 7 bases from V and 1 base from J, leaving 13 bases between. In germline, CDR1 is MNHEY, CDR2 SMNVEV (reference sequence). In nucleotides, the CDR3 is TGTGCCAGCACCCTAGGGACATTGAACACCGGGGAGCTGTTTTTT. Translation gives CASTLGTLNTGELFF.

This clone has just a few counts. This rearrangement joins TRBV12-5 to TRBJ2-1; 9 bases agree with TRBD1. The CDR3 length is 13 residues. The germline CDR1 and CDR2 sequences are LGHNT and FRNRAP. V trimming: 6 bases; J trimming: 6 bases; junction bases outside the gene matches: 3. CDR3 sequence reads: CASGPDRGNEQFF. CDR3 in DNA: TGTGCTAGTGGACCGGACAGGGGCAATGAGCAGTTCTTC.

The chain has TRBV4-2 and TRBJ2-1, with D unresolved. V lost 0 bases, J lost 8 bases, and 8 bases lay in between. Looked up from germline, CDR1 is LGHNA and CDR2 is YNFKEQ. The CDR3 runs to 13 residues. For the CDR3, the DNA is TGTGCCAGCAGCCAAGAAGGCCACTATGAGCAGTTCTTC. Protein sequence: CASSQEGHYEQFF.

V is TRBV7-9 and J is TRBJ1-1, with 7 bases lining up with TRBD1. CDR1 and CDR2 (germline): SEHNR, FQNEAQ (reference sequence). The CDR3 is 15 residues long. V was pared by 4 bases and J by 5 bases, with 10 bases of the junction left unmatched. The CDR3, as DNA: TGTGCCAGCAGCTCCCGGGACAGAAAAGGTACTGAAGCTTTCTTT. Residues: CASSSRDRKGTEAFF.

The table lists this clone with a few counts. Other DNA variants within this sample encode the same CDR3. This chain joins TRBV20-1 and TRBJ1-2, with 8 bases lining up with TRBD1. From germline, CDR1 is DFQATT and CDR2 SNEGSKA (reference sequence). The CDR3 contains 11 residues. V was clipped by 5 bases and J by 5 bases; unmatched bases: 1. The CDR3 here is CSAGQGYGYTF. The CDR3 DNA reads TGCAGTGCTGGACAGGGATATGGCTACACCTTC.

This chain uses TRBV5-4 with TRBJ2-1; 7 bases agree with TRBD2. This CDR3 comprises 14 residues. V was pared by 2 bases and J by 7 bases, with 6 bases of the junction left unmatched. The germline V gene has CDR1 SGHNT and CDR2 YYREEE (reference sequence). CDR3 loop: CASSFRGGGNEQFF. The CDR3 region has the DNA TGTGCCAGCAGCTTTCGTGGGGGGGGGAATGAGCAGTTCTTC.

The CDR3 loop reads CASSESRSYEQYF. Here the CDR3 DNA reads TGTGCCAGCAGTGAAAGTCGATCCTACGAGCAGTACTTC. The V and J genes are TRBV2 and TRBJ2-7; D gene unclear. CDR1 and CDR2 (germline): SNHLY, FYNNEI. V lost 2 bases and J lost 1, with 6 bases in between. The CDR3 runs 13 residues.

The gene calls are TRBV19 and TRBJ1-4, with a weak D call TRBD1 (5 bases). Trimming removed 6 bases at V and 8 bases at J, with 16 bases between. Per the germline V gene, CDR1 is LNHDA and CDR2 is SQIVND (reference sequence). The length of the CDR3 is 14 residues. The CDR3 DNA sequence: TGTGCCAGTAGGAAAACCGGGACGGGAGAAAAACTGTTTTTT. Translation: CASRKTGTGEKLFF.

For the CDR3, the DNA is TGTGCCAGCAGACTAGGGGAAAAACTGTTTTTT. It specifies CASRLGEKLFF. The V gene is TRBV27, the J gene TRBJ1-4, with D unclear. CDR3 length: 11 amino acids. Germline-derived CDR1 and CDR2 are MNHEY and SMNVEV (reference sequence). V shed 6 bases and J shed 8 bases, with 7 bases lying between them.

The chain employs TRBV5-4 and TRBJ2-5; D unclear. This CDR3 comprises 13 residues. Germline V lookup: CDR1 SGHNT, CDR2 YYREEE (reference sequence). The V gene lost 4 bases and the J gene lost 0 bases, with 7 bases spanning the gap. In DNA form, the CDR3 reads TGTGCCAGCAGCCCCCCCGACCAAGAGACCCAGTACTTC. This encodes CASSPPDQETQYF. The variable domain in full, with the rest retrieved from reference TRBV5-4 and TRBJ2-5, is ETGVTQSPTHLIKTRGQQVTLRCSSQSGHNTVSWYQQALGQGPQFIFQYYREEENGRGNFPPRFSGLQFPNYSSELNVNALELDDSALYLCASSPPDQETQYFGPGTRLLVL.